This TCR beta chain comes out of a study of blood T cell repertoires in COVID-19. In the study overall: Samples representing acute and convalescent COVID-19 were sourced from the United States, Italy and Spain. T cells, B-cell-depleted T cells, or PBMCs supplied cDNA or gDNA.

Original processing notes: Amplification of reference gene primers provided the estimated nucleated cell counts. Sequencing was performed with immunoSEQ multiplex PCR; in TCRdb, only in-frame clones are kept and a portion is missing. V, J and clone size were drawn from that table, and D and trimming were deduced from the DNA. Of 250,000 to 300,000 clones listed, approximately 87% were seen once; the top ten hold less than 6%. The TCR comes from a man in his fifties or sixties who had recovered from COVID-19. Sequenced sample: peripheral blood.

CDR3 sequence reads: CASGQGTGTYNEQFF. The CDR3, as DNA: TGCGCCAGCGGCCAGGGGACAGGGACCTACAATGAGCAGTTCTTC. The gene calls are TRBV5-1 and TRBJ2-1, with 9 positions matching TRBD1. The CDR3 runs to 15 residues. J was trimmed by 2 bases and V by 7 bases; bases with no gene match: 7. Germline assignment: CDR1 SGHRS and CDR2 YFSETQ. Full variable domain (outside the CDR3, taken from reference TRBV5-1 and TRBJ2-1): KAGVTQTPRYLIKTRGQQVTLSCSPISGHRSVSWYQQTPGQGLQFLFEYFSETQRNKGNFPGRFSGRQFSNSRSEMNVSTLELGDSALYLCASGQGTGTYNEQFFGPGTRLTVL.